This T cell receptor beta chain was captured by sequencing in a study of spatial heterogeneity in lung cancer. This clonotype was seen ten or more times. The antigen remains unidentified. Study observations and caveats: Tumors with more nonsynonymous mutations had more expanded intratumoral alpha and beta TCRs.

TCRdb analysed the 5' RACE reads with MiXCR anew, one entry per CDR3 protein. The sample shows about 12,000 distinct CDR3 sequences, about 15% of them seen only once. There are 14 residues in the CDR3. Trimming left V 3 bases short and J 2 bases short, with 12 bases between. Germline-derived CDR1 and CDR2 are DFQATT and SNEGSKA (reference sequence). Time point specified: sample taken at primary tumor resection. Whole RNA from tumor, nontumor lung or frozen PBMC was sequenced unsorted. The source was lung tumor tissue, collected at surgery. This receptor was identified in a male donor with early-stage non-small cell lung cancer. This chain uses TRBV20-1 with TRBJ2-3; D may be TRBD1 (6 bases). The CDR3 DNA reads TGCAGTGCTAGCTATATGGGGGCCACAGATACGCAGTATTTT. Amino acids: CSASYMGATDTQYF.